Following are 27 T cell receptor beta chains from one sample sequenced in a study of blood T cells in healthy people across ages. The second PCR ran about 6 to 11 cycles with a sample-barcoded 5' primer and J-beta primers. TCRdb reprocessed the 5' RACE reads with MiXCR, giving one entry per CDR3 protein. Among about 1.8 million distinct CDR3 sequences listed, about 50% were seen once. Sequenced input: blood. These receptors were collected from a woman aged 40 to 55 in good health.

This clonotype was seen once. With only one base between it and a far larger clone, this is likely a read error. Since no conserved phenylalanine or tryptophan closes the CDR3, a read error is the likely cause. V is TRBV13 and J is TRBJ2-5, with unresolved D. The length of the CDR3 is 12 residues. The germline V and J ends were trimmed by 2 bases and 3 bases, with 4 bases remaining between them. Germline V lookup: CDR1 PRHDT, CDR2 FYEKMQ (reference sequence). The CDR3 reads CASSLREETQYL. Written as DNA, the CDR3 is TGTGCCAGCAGCTTAAGGGAAGAGACCCAGTACTTA.

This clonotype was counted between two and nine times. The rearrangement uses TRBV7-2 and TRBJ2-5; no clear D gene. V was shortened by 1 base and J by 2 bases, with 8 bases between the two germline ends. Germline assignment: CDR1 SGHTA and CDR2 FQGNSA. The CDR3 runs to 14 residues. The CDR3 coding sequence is TGTGCCAGCAGCTTAGTCAGATTACAAGAGACCCAGTACTTC. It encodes CASSLVRLQETQYF.

This CDR3 is CATSDYGQGRYEQYF. In nucleotides, the CDR3 is TGTGCCACCAGTGATTATGGACAGGGGCGCTACGAGCAGTACTTC. This chain joins TRBV24-1 and TRBJ2-7; 9 bases are shared with TRBD1. The CDR3 extends over 15 amino acids. The junction had 4 bases not matched to a gene; V was cut back by 2 bases and J by 3 bases. CDR1 is KGHDR and CDR2 is SFDVKD in the germline V gene.

As DNA, the CDR3 is TGTGCCAGCAGGCCGAGATTAGGGACTAGCGGGGCTTACAATGAGCAGTTCTTC. Translated: CASRPRLGTSGAYNEQFF. The rearrangement uses TRBV7-2 and TRBJ2-1, with 13 bases aligning to TRBD2. CDR3 length: 18 residues. CDR1 is SGHTA and CDR2 is FQGNSA in the germline V gene. Losses at the gene ends were 6 bases for V and 4 bases for J; bases not matched to a gene: 12.

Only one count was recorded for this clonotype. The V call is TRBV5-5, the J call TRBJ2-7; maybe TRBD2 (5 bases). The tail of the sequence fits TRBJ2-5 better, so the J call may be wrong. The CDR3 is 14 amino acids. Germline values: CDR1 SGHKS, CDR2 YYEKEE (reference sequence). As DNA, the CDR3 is TGTGCCAGCAGCTGGACCCCTGAGGGAGCGACCCAGTACTTC. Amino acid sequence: CASSWTPEGATQYF.

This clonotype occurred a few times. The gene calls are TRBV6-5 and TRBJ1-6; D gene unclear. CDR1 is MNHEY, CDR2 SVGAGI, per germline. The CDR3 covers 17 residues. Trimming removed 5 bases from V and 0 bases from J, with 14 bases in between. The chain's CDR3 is CASSTDPRSSYNSPLHF. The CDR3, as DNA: TGTGCCAGCAGTACCGACCCTCGTAGCTCCTATAATTCACCCCTCCACTTT.

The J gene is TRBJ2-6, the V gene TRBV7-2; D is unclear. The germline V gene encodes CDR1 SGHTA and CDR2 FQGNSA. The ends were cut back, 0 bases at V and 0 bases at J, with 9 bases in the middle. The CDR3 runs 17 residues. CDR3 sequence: CASSLASTASGANVLTF. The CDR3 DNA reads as TGTGCCAGCAGCTTAGCTTCCACGGCCTCTGGGGCCAACGTCCTGACTTTC.

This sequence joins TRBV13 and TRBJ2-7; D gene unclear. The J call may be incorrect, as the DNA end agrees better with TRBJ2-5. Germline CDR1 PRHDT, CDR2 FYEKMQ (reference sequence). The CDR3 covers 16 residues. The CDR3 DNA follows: TGTGCCAGCAGCTCCCCACCCATTCGCCGTGGGGAGACCCAGTACTTC. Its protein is CASSSPPIRRGETQYF.

The CDR3 sequence: CASEQGDSLRSYEQYF. CDR3 nucleotides: TGTGCCAGCGAACAAGGGGACAGCCTTCGCTCCTACGAGCAGTACTTC. The V call is TRBV12-3 or TRBV12-4, the J call TRBJ2-7; TRBD1 matches 7 bases. The CDR3 length is 16 residues. V lost 8 bases and J lost 0; bases outside the gene matches: 13.

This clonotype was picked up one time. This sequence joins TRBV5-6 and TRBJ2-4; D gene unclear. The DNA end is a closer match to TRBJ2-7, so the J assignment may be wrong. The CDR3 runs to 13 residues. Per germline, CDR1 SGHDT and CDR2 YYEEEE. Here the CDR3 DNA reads TGTGCCAGCAGCCATGGGAATGCCTACGAGCAGTACTTC. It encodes CASSHGNAYEQYF.

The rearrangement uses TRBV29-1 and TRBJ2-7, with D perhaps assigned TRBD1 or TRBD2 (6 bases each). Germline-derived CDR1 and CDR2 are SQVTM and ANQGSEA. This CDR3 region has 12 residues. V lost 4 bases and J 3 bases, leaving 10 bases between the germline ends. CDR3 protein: CSVAEGGYEQYF. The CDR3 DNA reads TGCAGCGTTGCCGAGGGGGGCTACGAGCAGTACTTC.

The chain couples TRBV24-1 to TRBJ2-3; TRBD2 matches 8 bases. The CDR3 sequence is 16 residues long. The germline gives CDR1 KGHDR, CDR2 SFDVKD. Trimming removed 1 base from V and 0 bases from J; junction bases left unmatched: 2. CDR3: CATSDFGGGSTDTQYF. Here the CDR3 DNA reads TGTGCCACCAGTGATTTTGGCGGGGGGAGCACAGATACGCAGTATTTT.

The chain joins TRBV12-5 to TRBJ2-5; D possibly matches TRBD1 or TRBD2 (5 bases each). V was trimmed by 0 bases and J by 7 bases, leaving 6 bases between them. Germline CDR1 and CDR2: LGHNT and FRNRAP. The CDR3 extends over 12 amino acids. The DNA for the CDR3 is TGTGCTAGTGGTTTGGTTGGGGGGACCCAGTACTTC. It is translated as CASGLVGGTQYF.

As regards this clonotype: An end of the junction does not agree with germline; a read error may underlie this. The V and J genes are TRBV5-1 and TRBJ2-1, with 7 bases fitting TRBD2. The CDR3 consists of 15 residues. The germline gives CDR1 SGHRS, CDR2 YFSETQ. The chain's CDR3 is CASSRGESSHNEQFF. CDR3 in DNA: TGCGCCAGCAGCCGGGGGGAGAGCTCCCACAATGAGCAGTTCTTC.

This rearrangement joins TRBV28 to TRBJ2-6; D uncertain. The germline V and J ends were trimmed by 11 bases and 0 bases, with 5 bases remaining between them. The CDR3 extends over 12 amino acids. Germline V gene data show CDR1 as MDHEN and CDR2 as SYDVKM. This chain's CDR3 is CAAYSGANVLTF. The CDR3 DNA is TGTGCCGCATACTCTGGGGCCAACGTCCTGACTTTC. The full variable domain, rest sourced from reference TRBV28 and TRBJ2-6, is DVKVTQSSRYLVKRTGEKVFLECVQDMDHENMFWYRQDPGLGLRLIYFSYDVKMKEKGDIPEGYSVSREKKERFSLILESASTNQTSMYLCAAYSGANVLTFGAGSRLTVL.

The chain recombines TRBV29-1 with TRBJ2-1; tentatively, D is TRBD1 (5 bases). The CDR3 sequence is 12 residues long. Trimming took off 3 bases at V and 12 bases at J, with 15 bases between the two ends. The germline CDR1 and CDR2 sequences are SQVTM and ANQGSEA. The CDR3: CSVDLVGLWQFF. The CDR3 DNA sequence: TGCAGCGTTGATCTCGTGGGGCTATGGCAGTTCTTC.

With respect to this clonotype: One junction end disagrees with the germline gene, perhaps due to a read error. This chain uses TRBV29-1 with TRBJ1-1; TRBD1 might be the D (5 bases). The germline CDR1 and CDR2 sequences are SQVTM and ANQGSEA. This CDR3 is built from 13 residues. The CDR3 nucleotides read TGCAGCGTAGACGGGACGCTGAATACTGAAGCTTTCTTT. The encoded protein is CSVDGTLNTEAFF.

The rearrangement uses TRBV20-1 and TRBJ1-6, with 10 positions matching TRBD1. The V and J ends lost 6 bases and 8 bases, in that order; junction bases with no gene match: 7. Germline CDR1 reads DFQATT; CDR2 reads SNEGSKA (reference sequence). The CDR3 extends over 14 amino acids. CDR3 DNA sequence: TGCAGTGCCGACACCGGGACAGGGGATTCACCCCTCCACTTT. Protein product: CSADTGTGDSPLHF.

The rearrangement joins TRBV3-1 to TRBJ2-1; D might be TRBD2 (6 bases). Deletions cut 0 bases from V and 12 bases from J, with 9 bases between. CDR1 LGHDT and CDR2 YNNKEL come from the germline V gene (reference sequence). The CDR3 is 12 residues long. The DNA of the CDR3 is TGTGCCAGCAGCCAAGAGATGGGGGGGCAGTTCTTC. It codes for CASSQEMGGQFF.

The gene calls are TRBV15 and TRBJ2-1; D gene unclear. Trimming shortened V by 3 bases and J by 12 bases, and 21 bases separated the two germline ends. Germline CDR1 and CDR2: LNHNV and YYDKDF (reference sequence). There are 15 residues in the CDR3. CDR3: CATSSMDGGKERQFF. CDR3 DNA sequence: TGTGCCACCAGCAGTATGGACGGCGGCAAGGAGCGGCAGTTCTTC.

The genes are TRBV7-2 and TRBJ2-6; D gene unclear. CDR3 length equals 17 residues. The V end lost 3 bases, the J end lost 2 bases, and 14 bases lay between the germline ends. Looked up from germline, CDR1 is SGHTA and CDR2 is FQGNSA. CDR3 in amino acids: CASSFQTGNAGANVLTF. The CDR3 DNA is TGTGCCAGCAGCTTTCAAACTGGGAATGCTGGGGCCAACGTCCTGACTTTC.

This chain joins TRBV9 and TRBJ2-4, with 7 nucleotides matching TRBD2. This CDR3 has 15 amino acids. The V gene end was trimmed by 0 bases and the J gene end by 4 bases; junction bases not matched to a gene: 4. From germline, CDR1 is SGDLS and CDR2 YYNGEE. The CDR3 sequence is CASSVGRGGKNIQYF. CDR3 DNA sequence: TGTGCCAGCAGCGTAGGGCGCGGGGGAAAAAACATTCAGTACTTC.

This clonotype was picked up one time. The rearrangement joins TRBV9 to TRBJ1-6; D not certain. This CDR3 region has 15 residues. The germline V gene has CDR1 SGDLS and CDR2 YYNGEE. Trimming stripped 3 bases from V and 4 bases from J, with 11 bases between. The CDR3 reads CASSETSAYNSPLHF. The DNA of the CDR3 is TGTGCCAGCAGCGAGACCTCGGCTTATAATTCACCCCTCCACTTT.

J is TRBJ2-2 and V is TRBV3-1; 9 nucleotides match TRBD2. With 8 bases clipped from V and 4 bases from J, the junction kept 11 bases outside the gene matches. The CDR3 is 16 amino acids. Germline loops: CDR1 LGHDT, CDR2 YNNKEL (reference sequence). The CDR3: CASSRGAGGSTGELFF. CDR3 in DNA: TGTGCCAGCTCAAGAGGGGCGGGGGGGAGCACCGGGGAGCTGTTTTTT.

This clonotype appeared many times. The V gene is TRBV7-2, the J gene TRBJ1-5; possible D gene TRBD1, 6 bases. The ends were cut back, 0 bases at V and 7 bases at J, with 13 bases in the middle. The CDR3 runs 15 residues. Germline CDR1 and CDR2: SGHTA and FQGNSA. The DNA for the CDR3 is TGTGCCAGCAGCTTAGCGCTACAGGGTAGGCAGCCCCAGCATTTT. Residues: CASSLALQGRQPQHF. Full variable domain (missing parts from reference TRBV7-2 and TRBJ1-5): GAGVSQSPSNKVTEKGKDVELRCDPISGHTALYWYRQSLGQGLEFLIYFQGNSAPDKSGLPSDRFSAERTGGSVSTLTIQRTQQEDSAVYLCASSLALQGRQPQHFGDGTRLSIL.

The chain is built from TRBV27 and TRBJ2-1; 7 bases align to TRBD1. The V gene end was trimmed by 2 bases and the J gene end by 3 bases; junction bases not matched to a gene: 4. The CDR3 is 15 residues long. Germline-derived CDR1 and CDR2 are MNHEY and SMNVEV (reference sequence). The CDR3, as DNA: TGTGCCAGCAGTTTAGACGGGACAGTCTACAATGAGCAGTTCTTC. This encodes CASSLDGTVYNEQFF.

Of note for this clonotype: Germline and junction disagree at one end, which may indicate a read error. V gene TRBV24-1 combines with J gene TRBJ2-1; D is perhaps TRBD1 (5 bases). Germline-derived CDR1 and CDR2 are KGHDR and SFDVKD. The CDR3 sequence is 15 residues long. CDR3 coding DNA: TGTGCCGCCAGTGATCAAACAGGTAGAGGCAATGAGCAGTTCTTC. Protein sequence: CAASDQTGRGNEQFF.